The 19 T cell receptor beta chains below were found in one sample sequenced in a study of neurological immune-mediated disorders. TCRdb re-called the 5' RACE reads with MiXCR, one entry per CDR3 protein. The sample lists about 46,000 distinct CDR3 sequences, about 2% occurring once. Sample: PBMCs. The source of these receptors is a woman aged 40 to 50 with multiple sclerosis.

This clonotype was recorded at least ten times. This chain joins TRBV5-1 and TRBJ2-1; 7 bases agree with TRBD1. The CDR3 covers 20 residues. J was trimmed by 4 bases and V by 4 bases; bases with no gene match: 23. Per the germline V gene, CDR1 is SGHRS and CDR2 is YFSETQ. CDR3 sequence: CASSPRGLFFGTTGYNEQFF. In DNA, the CDR3 is TGCGCCAGCAGCCCCAGGGGGTTGTTTTTTGGTACGACAGGGTACAATGAGCAGTTCTTC.

This clonotype came up many times. This rearrangement joins TRBV7-8 to TRBJ1-2; 8 bases are shared with TRBD1. The CDR3 is made up of 16 amino acids. Germline trimming cut 5 bases from V and 1 base from J; bases unmatched to any gene: 9. Germline V gene sequence: CDR1 SGHVS, CDR2 FQNEAQ. The CDR3: CASSPVRQGFNYGYTF. CDR3 DNA: TGTGCCAGCAGCCCCGTCCGACAGGGGTTTAACTATGGCTACACCTTC.

This clonotype was observed many times. The rearrangement joins TRBV5-1 to TRBJ2-1; TRBD2 agrees at 7 bases. Germline V gene lookup returns CDR1 SGHRS and CDR2 YFSETQ. The ends lost 4 bases at V and 7 bases at J; junction bases unmatched: 8. The CDR3 contains 14 residues. DNA of the CDR3: TGCGCCAGCAGCCGGGGACTACTAGGGAATGAGCAGTTCTTC. Protein sequence: CASSRGLLGNEQFF.

This clonotype was recorded many times. This chain uses TRBV5-1 with TRBJ2-7; 7 bases align to TRBD2. V lost 1 base to trimming and J lost 7 bases; unmatched junction nucleotides: 5. Germline V CDR1 and CDR2: SGHRS, YFSETQ. This CDR3 has 13 residues. In nucleotides, the CDR3 is TGCGCCAGCAGCTTGCCCGGGGGGAAGGAGCAGTACTTC. Protein product: CASSLPGGKEQYF.

This clonotype was recorded at least ten times. The conserved final phenylalanine or tryptophan is absent from the CDR3, which likely points to a read error. This chain uses TRBV5-1 with TRBJ2-4; possibly TRBD1 for D (6 bases). The CDR3 contains 14 residues. Germline values: CDR1 SGHRS, CDR2 YFSETQ. Trimming shortened V by 0 bases and J by 5 bases, and 9 bases separated the two germline ends. The CDR3 region has the DNA TGCGCCAGCAGCTTGGGTGGACAGCAAAACATTCAGTACTGC. Its protein product is CASSLGGQQNIQYC.

Many counts were recorded for this clonotype. This rearrangement joins TRBV20-1 to TRBJ1-2; D is perhaps TRBD1 (6 bases). This CDR3 contains 12 residues. Germline V gene sequence: CDR1 DFQATT, CDR2 SNEGSKA (reference sequence). With 3 bases removed from V and 4 bases from J, the gap between germline ends came to 9 bases. The CDR3 DNA reads TGCAGTGCTAGGTACAGGGTCTATGGCTACACCTTC. It is translated as CSARYRVYGYTF.

At least ten counts were recorded for this clonotype. V gene TRBV4-1 combines with J gene TRBJ2-2; 9 positions agree with TRBD1. CDR1 and CDR2 from the germline V gene are MGHRA and YSYEKL. The CDR3 is 16 amino acids. Trimming at V came to 3 bases and at J to 1 base, leaving 3 bases not matched to a gene. The CDR3 nucleotides read TGCGCCAGCAGCCAGCGGGGACAGGGGAACACCGGGGAGCTGTTTTTT. As protein: CASSQRGQGNTGELFF.

This clonotype was picked up many times. The rearrangement links TRBV7-9 to TRBJ2-1, with D possibly matching TRBD2 (7 bases). Germline V gene sequence: CDR1 SEHNR, CDR2 FQNEAQ (reference sequence). Between the trimmed V and J ends, which lost 6 bases and 7 bases, there was a span of 16 bases. The CDR3 extends over 14 amino acids. The CDR3 protein is CASSHGGLRNEQFF. Written as DNA, the CDR3 is TGTGCCAGCAGTCACGGGGGGCTAAGGAATGAGCAGTTCTTC. Supplemented by reference TRBV7-9 and TRBJ2-1, the full variable domain reads DTGVSQNPRHKITKRGQNVTFRCDPISEHNRLYWYRQTLGQGPEFLTYFQNEAQLEKSRLLSDRFSAERPKGSFSTLEIQRTEQGDSAMYLCASSHGGLRNEQFFGPGTRLTVL.

Ten or more counts support this clonotype. The rearrangement links TRBV10-3 to TRBJ1-1; D is undetermined. The CDR3 runs to 14 residues. V lost 3 bases and J lost 1, with 9 bases in between. Per germline, CDR1 ENHRY and CDR2 SYGVKD. As DNA, the CDR3 is TGTGCCATCAGTGATGCGGTAGGGAACACTGAAGCTTTCTTT. Residues: CAISDAVGNTEAFF.

This clonotype was seen repeatedly, ten times or more. The chain recombines TRBV5-1 with TRBJ1-2; unclear D gene. The ends were cut back, 0 bases at V and 8 bases at J, with 14 bases in the middle. Germline loops: CDR1 SGHRS, CDR2 YFSETQ. The CDR3 totals 14 residues. CDR3: CASSLDPTPSGYTF. The CDR3 DNA reads TGCGCCAGCAGCTTGGACCCGACCCCCAGCGGCTACACCTTC.

Ten or more counts support this clonotype. The chain links TRBV20-1 to TRBJ2-4; TRBD2 is a possible D gene (6 bases). V dropped 2 bases and J dropped 10 bases, with 15 bases sitting between them. The length of the CDR3 is 13 residues. In germline, CDR1 is DFQATT, CDR2 SNEGSKA (reference sequence). The CDR3 reads CSARKGGWGIQYF. The CDR3 DNA follows: TGCAGTGCTAGAAAAGGAGGGTGGGGGATTCAGTACTTC.

This clonotype was seen ten or more times. The chain combines TRBV5-1 with TRBJ1-2, with 9 nucleotides matching TRBD1. The length of the CDR3 is 16 residues. J was trimmed by 1 base and V by 1 base; bases with no gene match: 5. Germline V gene sequence: CDR1 SGHRS, CDR2 YFSETQ. CDR3 sequence (DNA): TGCGCCAGCAGCTTGTCCCCGGACAGGGGTAACTATGGCTACACCTTC. Its protein is CASSLSPDRGNYGYTF. Full variable domain (rest looked up from reference TRBV5-1 and TRBJ1-2): KAGVTQTPRYLIKTRGQQVTLSCSPISGHRSVSWYQQTPGQGLQFLFEYFSETQRNKGNFPGRFSGRQFSNSRSEMNVSTLELGDSALYLCASSLSPDRGNYGYTFGSGTRLTVV.

This clonotype came up many times. The V gene is TRBV2, the J gene TRBJ2-5; unclear D gene. Germline V gives CDR1 SNHLY, CDR2 FYNNEI. The CDR3 consists of 14 residues. Trimming removed 2 bases from V and 1 base from J, with 8 bases in between. The CDR3, as DNA: TGTGCCAGCAGTGAAAACCGGATCCAAGAGACCCAGTACTTC. This encodes CASSENRIQETQYF.

This clonotype was detected many times. The V gene is TRBV9, the J gene TRBJ2-1; TRBD2 matches at 10 bases. The CDR3 spans 15 residues. Per the germline V gene, CDR1 is SGDLS and CDR2 is YYNGEE. Losses at the gene ends were 1 base for V and 8 bases for J; bases not matched to a gene: 6. Here the CDR3 reads CASSVTSGEGDEQFF. The CDR3 DNA reads TGTGCCAGCAGCGTAACTAGCGGGGAGGGTGATGAGCAGTTCTTC.

This clonotype came up many times. The chain has TRBV12-3 or TRBV12-4 and TRBJ2-3, with D perhaps matching TRBD2 (6 bases). V was pared by 9 bases and J by 2 bases, with 12 bases between. CDR3 length: 13 residues. This chain's CDR3 is CASGTGNTDTQYF. In DNA, the CDR3 is TGTGCCAGTGGGACTGGAAACACAGATACGCAGTATTTT.

This clonotype was detected many times. J is TRBJ2-2 and V is TRBV20-1; perhaps TRBD1 as D (5 bases). CDR1 is DFQATT, CDR2 SNEGSKA, per germline (reference sequence). The CDR3 has 15 amino acids. V shed 0 bases and J shed 7 bases, with 15 bases lying between them. CDR3 coding DNA: TGCAGTGCTAGAGACTTCGACAGAGGAATCGGGGAGCTGTTTTTT. It encodes CSARDFDRGIGELFF.

This clonotype was counted many times. CDR3 loop: CASSLGQGGEQYF. CDR3 DNA: TGCGCCAGCAGCTTGGGGCAGGGGGGTGAGCAGTACTTC. The chain combines TRBV5-1 with TRBJ2-7; D possibly corresponds to TRBD1 (7 bases). This CDR3 is built from 13 residues. Trimming removed 0 bases from V and 7 bases from J, with 11 bases in between. Germline assignment: CDR1 SGHRS and CDR2 YFSETQ.

This clonotype was seen at least ten times. V is TRBV7-4 and J is TRBJ1-5; D not resolved. With 0 bases removed from V and 6 bases from J, the gap between germline ends came to 9 bases. The CDR3 extends over 14 amino acids. Germline V gene lookup returns CDR1 SGHVT and CDR2 SQSDAQ. The DNA for the CDR3 is TGTGCCAGCAGCTTAGCGCTGGGGAGTCAGCCCCAGCATTTT. Residues: CASSLALGSQPQHF.

This clonotype has only a few counts. V gene TRBV20-1 combines with J gene TRBJ2-7, with unresolved D. Germline-derived CDR1 and CDR2 are DFQATT and SNEGSKA (reference sequence). Deletions cut 5 bases from V and 6 bases from J, with 20 bases between. The CDR3 contains 14 residues. The CDR3 sequence: CSAQPSGRVREQYF. Here the CDR3 DNA reads TGCAGTGCTCAACCGTCAGGCCGCGTACGCGAGCAGTACTTC.